The 28 T cell receptor beta chains given below trace back to one sample, sequenced in a study of blood T cells in healthy people across ages. For the second PCR, which ran for about 7 to 11 cycles, a sample-barcoded 5' primer and a J-beta primer mix were used. Each CDR3 protein is one row after TCRdb ran MiXCR on the 5' RACE reads. The table records fewer than 650,000 distinct CDR3 sequences, about 25% of them present only once. Separately, the same data were catalogued under a study of T cells of mothers and their children.

Material: blood. The source is a boy aged 2-15 years in good health.

This clonotype turned up a few times. The rearrangement joins TRBV7-9 to TRBJ2-2; D unresolved. This CDR3 has 13 amino acids. The V and J ends lost 4 bases and 4 bases respectively, with 7 bases between them. The germline V gene encodes CDR1 SEHNR and CDR2 FQNEAQ (reference sequence). The CDR3 loop reads CASSWTATGELFF. Here the CDR3 DNA reads TGTGCCAGCAGCTGGACGGCCACCGGGGAGCTGTTTTTT.

J is TRBJ1-1 and V is TRBV5-5; D not certain. V dropped 3 bases and J dropped 1 base, with 10 bases sitting between them. Germline V CDR1 and CDR2: SGHKS, YYEKEE (reference sequence). The CDR3 extends over 14 amino acids. The CDR3 here is CASSWAQKNTEAFF. The CDR3 nucleotides are TGTGCCAGCAGCTGGGCCCAGAAGAACACTGAAGCTTTCTTT.

This clonotype turned up a few times. V usage is TRBV20-1 and J usage is TRBJ2-5; a possible D gene is TRBD2 (6 bases). From germline, CDR1 is DFQATT and CDR2 SNEGSKA (reference sequence). The CDR3 extends over 15 amino acids. V dropped 6 bases and J dropped 2 bases, with 19 bases sitting between them. The chain's CDR3 is CSASRTPGGQETQYF. The CDR3 coding sequence is TGCAGTGCCTCTAGGACCCCCGGGGGTCAAGAGACCCAGTACTTC.

This clonotype was detected a few times. The chain carries TRBV5-5 and TRBJ2-5; unclear D gene. V lost 4 bases and J lost 7, with 8 bases in between. The CDR3 is made up of 11 amino acids. CDR1 and CDR2 (germline): SGHKS, YYEKEE (reference sequence). The CDR3 loop is CASSAPGTQYF. Here the CDR3 DNA reads TGTGCCAGCAGCGCTCCAGGGACCCAGTACTTC.

This rearrangement joins TRBV27 to TRBJ2-5; possibly TRBD1 for D (7 bases). The J call could be wrong; TRBJ2-1 is a better fit for the DNA end. The CDR3 sequence is 15 residues long. Germline V gene lookup returns CDR1 MNHEY and CDR2 SMNVEV (reference sequence). In nucleotides, the CDR3 is TGTGCCACTAGGGACGACAGGGCGGGATACAATGAGCAGTTCTTC. This sequence encodes CATRDDRAGYNEQFF.

The rearrangement uses TRBV20-1 and TRBJ2-1; D is uncertain. This CDR3 comprises 13 residues. Germline values: CDR1 DFQATT, CDR2 SNEGSKA (reference sequence). Trimming stripped 6 bases from V and 0 bases from J, with 9 bases between. Written as DNA, the CDR3 is TGCAGTGCGACTTGGGACTCCTACAATGAGCAGTTCTTC. It specifies CSATWDSYNEQFF.

This chain links TRBV5-1 with TRBJ1-1; 7 nucleotides line up with TRBD1. Germline V gene sequence: CDR1 SGHRS, CDR2 YFSETQ. The length of the CDR3 is 16 residues. Trimming removed 1 base from V and 2 bases from J; junction bases left unmatched: 8. CDR3 sequence (DNA): TGCGCCAGCAGCTTGCAGGGGGGGCAAGTAAACACTGAAGCTTTCTTT. It specifies CASSLQGGQVNTEAFF.

This clonotype has only a few counts. The chain recombines TRBV5-1 with TRBJ2-7; a weak D match, TRBD2 (6 bases). The CDR3 runs to 15 residues. Trimming removed 4 bases at V and 2 bases at J, with 16 bases between. The germline V gene encodes CDR1 SGHRS and CDR2 YFSETQ. DNA of the CDR3: TGCGCCAGCAGCCCCCGAACGGAGGGGACCTACGAGCAGTACTTC. Translation gives CASSPRTEGTYEQYF. The full variable domain, its missing parts supplied by reference TRBV5-1 and TRBJ2-7, is KAGVTQTPRYLIKTRGQQVTLSCSPISGHRSVSWYQQTPGQGLQFLFEYFSETQRNKGNFPGRFSGRQFSNSRSEMNVSTLELGDSALYLCASSPRTEGTYEQYFGPGTRLTVT.

The V gene is TRBV6-5, the J gene TRBJ1-2; TRBD1 is a possible D gene (6 bases). V dropped 2 bases and J dropped 2 bases, with 6 bases sitting between them. The CDR3 length is 13 residues. Germline CDR1 and CDR2: MNHEY and SVGAGI. The CDR3 coding sequence is TGTGCCAGCAGTTACCAGGGGAACTATGGCTACACCTTC. Encoded protein: CASSYQGNYGYTF.

This clonotype was seen only a few times. The V and J genes are TRBV4-3 and TRBJ2-3; TRBD2 might be the D (5 bases). The CDR3 has 15 residues. V was pared by 3 bases and J by 0 bases, with 10 bases between. Germline V gene lookup returns CDR1 LGHNA and CDR2 YSLEER. The CDR3 here is CASSHQQRSTDTQYF. DNA of the CDR3: TGCGCCAGCAGCCATCAGCAGCGGAGCACAGATACGCAGTATTTT.

Only a few counts were recorded for this clonotype. The chain links TRBV7-2 to TRBJ1-2; D is uncertain. The V and J ends lost 1 base and 3 bases respectively, with 9 bases between them. This CDR3 spans 14 amino acids. CDR1 SGHTA and CDR2 FQGNSA come from the germline V gene. In DNA form, the CDR3 reads TGTGCCAGCAGCTTAGTGGGGTTCGACTATGGCTACACCTTC. It encodes CASSLVGFDYGYTF.

The sample holds a few counts of this clonotype. This sequence joins TRBV12-3 or TRBV12-4 and TRBJ1-2, with 7 bases aligning to TRBD1. The CDR3 has 16 amino acids. The V and J ends lost 6 bases and 0 bases, in that order; junction bases with no gene match: 10. The CDR3 region has the DNA TGTGCCAGCAGGTCGACCGACAGGGCCTCTAACTATGGCTACACCTTC. Translated, it gives CASRSTDRASNYGYTF.

This clonotype was observed a few times. The chain combines TRBV12-3 or TRBV12-4 with TRBJ2-2; D assignment may be TRBD1 or TRBD2 (5 bases each). This CDR3 has 15 amino acids. The germline V and J ends were trimmed by 6 bases and 4 bases, with 15 bases remaining between them. CDR3 bases: TGTGCCAGCAGCCGAACAGGTGGAGGCACCGGGGAGCTGTTTTTT. Translated: CASSRTGGGTGELFF.

Ten or more counts support this clonotype. The chain uses TRBV11-2 and TRBJ2-7, with D possibly called TRBD1 or TRBD2 (7 bases each). The last part of the DNA fits TRBJ2-1 better; the J call may be wrong. The CDR3 has 13 residues. Germline lookup yields CDR1 SGHAT and CDR2 FQNNGV. For the CDR3, the DNA is TGTGCCAGCAGCTTAGTCAGGGGGGGAGAGCAGTTCTTC. This encodes CASSLVRGGEQFF.

CDR3 sequence: CASCLTSLGNEQFF. The CDR3 nucleotides are TGTGCCAGCTGCCTAACTAGCTTAGGGAATGAGCAGTTCTTC. The chain combines TRBV11-2 with TRBJ2-1; TRBD2 is a possible D gene (6 bases). The CDR3 is 14 residues long. CDR1 is SGHAT, CDR2 FQNNGV, per germline. With 8 bases removed from V and 7 bases from J, the gap between germline ends came to 18 bases.

V and J are TRBV20-1 and TRBJ2-3; TRBD2 might be the D (5 bases). The CDR3 covers 15 residues. Trimming removed 6 bases at V and 3 bases at J, with 19 bases between. CDR1 is DFQATT, CDR2 SNEGSKA, per germline (reference sequence). The CDR3 sequence: CSATLAGPVTDTQYF. The CDR3 nucleotides read TGCAGTGCGACCCTGGCGGGCCCGGTGACAGATACGCAGTATTTT.

This clonotype was counted between two and nine times. The chain has TRBV3-1 and TRBJ2-5; 7 nucleotides match TRBD2. The CDR3 contains 16 residues. V lost 1 base and J lost 4; bases outside the gene matches: 9. Germline assignment: CDR1 LGHDT and CDR2 YNNKEL (reference sequence). In DNA form, the CDR3 reads TGTGCCAGCAGCCAAGCGGGAGGCGGTCGCGTAGAGACCCAGTACTTC. Its protein is CASSQAGGGRVETQYF.

The V gene is TRBV4-3, the J gene TRBJ1-2; no clear D gene. V lost 1 base and J 5 bases, leaving 8 bases between the germline ends. The germline gives CDR1 LGHNA, CDR2 YSLEER. This CDR3 is 13 amino acids long. The CDR3 coding sequence is TGCGCCAGCAGCCAAGCCGGCGGGTATGGCTACACCTTC. Protein: CASSQAGGYGYTF.

The rearrangement uses TRBV2 and TRBJ2-3; 7 bases line up with TRBD2. CDR1 is SNHLY and CDR2 is FYNNEI in the germline V gene. The junction had 11 bases not matched to a gene; V was cut back by 11 bases and J by 6 bases. The CDR3 loop spans 13 amino acids. In nucleotides, the CDR3 is TGTGCCGGCGGGGGTTTCCAGTCGGATACGCAGTATTTT. It encodes CAGGGFQSDTQYF.

This clonotype was detected a few times. Here the CDR3 DNA reads TGCAGTGCTAGAGATCTGGAGCTAGGGTGGTTCGATGAGCAGTTCTTC. Encoded protein: CSARDLELGWFDEQFF. The rearrangement links TRBV20-1 to TRBJ2-5; D unresolved. The J call may not be correct, given that the DNA end is closer to TRBJ2-1. CDR1 DFQATT and CDR2 SNEGSKA come from the germline V gene (reference sequence). This CDR3 has 16 amino acids.

The chain employs TRBV12-3 or TRBV12-4 and TRBJ1-1, with 9 bases lining up with TRBD1. There are 15 residues in the CDR3. The V segment lost 5 bases and the J segment 1 base; nucleotides outside the gene matches: 5. Written as DNA, the CDR3 is TGTGCCAGCAGTCGGACAGGGGCCGAGAACACTGAAGCTTTCTTT. This gives the protein CASSRTGAENTEAFF.

Note on this clonotype: Germline and junction disagree at one end, which may indicate a read error. CDR3 region: CASSPTGNEQIF. CDR3 nucleotides: TGTGCCAGCAGTCCGACAGGAAATGAGCAGATCTTC. The genes are TRBV12-3 or TRBV12-4 and TRBJ2-5, with a possible D match to TRBD1 (6 bases). The CDR3 has 12 amino acids.

The rearrangement uses TRBV5-4 and TRBJ1-1; a weak D match, TRBD1 (5 bases). Germline V gene data show CDR1 as SGHNT and CDR2 as YYREEE (reference sequence). The CDR3 length is 11 residues. Trimming took off 6 bases at V and 13 bases at J, with 16 bases between the two ends. For the CDR3, the DNA is TGTGCCAGCACCAGCCGAGGGACGGTTTTCTTT. Translation: CASTSRGTVFF.

In this sample, this clonotype turned up a few times. The rearrangement joins TRBV28 to TRBJ2-7; D ambiguous. V gave up 6 bases and J gave up 5 bases, with 11 bases separating them. The germline CDR1 and CDR2 sequences are MDHEN and SYDVKM. CDR3 size: 12 residues. CDR3 loop: CASSIMSDEQYF. Here the CDR3 DNA reads TGTGCCAGCAGCATTATGAGCGACGAGCAGTACTTC. The entire variable domain, with the rest obtained from reference TRBV28 and TRBJ2-7, is as follows: DVKVTQSSRYLVKRTGEKVFLECVQDMDHENMFWYRQDPGLGLRLIYFSYDVKMKEKGDIPEGYSVSREKKERFSLILESASTNQTSMYLCASSIMSDEQYFGPGTRLTVT.

In its sample, this clonotype was seen a few times. The rearrangement links TRBV5-4 to TRBJ2-6; 7 bases are a match to TRBD2. With V trimmed by 4 bases and J by 0 bases, 4 bases remained unmatched. Germline V gene sequence: CDR1 SGHNT, CDR2 YYREEE (reference sequence). This CDR3 has 16 amino acids. CDR3 sequence: CASSPPGGSGANVLTF. The CDR3 nucleotides read TGTGCCAGCAGCCCACCGGGGGGCTCTGGGGCCAACGTCCTGACTTTC.

This chain joins TRBV29-1 and TRBJ2-5, with D tentatively TRBD2 (5 bases). The CDR3 extends over 13 amino acids. Germline assignment: CDR1 SQVTM and CDR2 ANQGSEA. The V end lost 6 bases, the J end lost 2 bases, and 13 bases lay between the germline ends. The CDR3 sequence: CSVRASLQETQYF. The CDR3 DNA reads as TGCAGCGTACGGGCTAGCCTTCAAGAGACCCAGTACTTC.

This chain uses TRBV30 with TRBJ2-7, with D possibly TRBD2 on 5 matching bases. V was trimmed by 0 bases and J by 2 bases, leaving 11 bases between them. CDR1 is GTSNPN, CDR2 SVGIG, per germline (reference sequence). CDR3 length equals 14 residues. CDR3: CAWSVLGNPYEQYF. The DNA of the CDR3 is TGTGCCTGGAGTGTACTAGGGAACCCCTACGAGCAGTACTTC.

Remarks on this clonotype: A junction end diverges from the germline sequence, so it may reflect a read error. The genes are TRBV7-8 and TRBJ2-5; D perhaps matches TRBD2 (5 bases). This CDR3 region has 19 residues. Germline CDR1 and CDR2: SGHVS and FQNEAQ. The CDR3 sequence is CVSSYVIVLGVGFFETQYF. CDR3 sequence (DNA): TGTGTCAGCAGCTATGTAATAGTATTGGGAGTAGGGTTCTTCGAGACCCAGTACTTC.